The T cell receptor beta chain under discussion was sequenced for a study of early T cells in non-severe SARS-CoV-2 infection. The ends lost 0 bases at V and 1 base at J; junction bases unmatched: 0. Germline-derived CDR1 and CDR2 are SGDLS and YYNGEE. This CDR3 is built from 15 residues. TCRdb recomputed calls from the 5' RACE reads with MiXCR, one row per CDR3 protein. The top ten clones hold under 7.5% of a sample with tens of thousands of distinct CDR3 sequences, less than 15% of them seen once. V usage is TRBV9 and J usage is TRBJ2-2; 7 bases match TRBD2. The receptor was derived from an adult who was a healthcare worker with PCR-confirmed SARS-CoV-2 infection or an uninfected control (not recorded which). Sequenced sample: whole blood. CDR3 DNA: TGTGCCAGCAGCGTAGTAGCGGGGAACACCGGGGAGCTGTTTTTT. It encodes CASSVVAGNTGELFF.